A selection of T cell receptor beta chains follows, all from one sample in a study of OX40 agonist ivuxolimab in advanced cancers. Assay used: immunoSEQ multiplex PCR; TCRdb lists only in-frame clones, some missing. Seen here are around 100,000 clones, more than 85% observed once, and the top ten hold around 0.31%. This sample comprised CD4+ or CD8+ T cells sorted from blood, obtained in a trial of the OX40 agonist ivuxolimab. The receptors were sampled from an adult with an advanced solid tumor such as melanoma, head and neck, liver or kidney cancer. Each CDR3 is given with its conserved first and last residue. The order of the fields is D gene, clone size, J gene, V gene, CDR3 protein, CDR3 DNA. D genes are given only for firm matches. Clone size, where shown, is once, few, many, or a class for clones that have expanded.

- - TRBJ2-7 TRBV27 CASSLSPTWRDDPEQYF TGTGCCAGCAGTTTATCACCTACGTGGCGGGACGATCCTGAGCAGTACTTC
TRBD1 - TRBJ1-4 TRBV6-5 CASSWGQANEKLFF TGTGCCAGCAGCTGGGGACAGGCTAATGAAAAACTGTTTTTT
TRBD2 - TRBJ2-1 TRBV10-3 CAISGGAGGPNEQFF TGTGCCATCAGTGGGGGAGCGGGAGGGCCCAATGAGCAGTTCTTC
- once TRBJ1-4 TRBV6-5 CASSYGRDDKLFF TGTGCCAGCAGCTATGGGCGAGATGACAAACTGTTTTTT
- - TRBJ2-7 TRBV2 CASSPLTSGGEQYF TGTGCCAGCAGCCCCCTGACCAGCGGTGGCGAGCAGTACTTC
- - TRBJ2-4 TRBV9 CASSPEAVAKNIQYF TGTGCCAGCAGCCCTGAGGCGGTAGCCAAAAACATTCAGTACTTC
TRBD2 - TRBJ2-1 TRBV28 CASSSPTSGRDNEQFF TGTGCCAGCAGTTCCCCGACTAGCGGGAGGGACAATGAGCAGTTCTTC
- few TRBJ1-1 TRBV7-9 CASSPRQGSTEAFF TGTGCCAGCAGCCCCCGGCAGGGGAGCACTGAAGCTTTCTTT
- - TRBJ1-5 TRBV6-1 CASSAEYGGGQPQHF TGTGCCAGCAGTGCAGAGTACGGGGGCGGACAGCCCCAGCATTTT
- - TRBJ2-3 TRBV7-9 CASSLKGLAPDTQYF TGTGCCAGCAGCTTAAAAGGGCTAGCCCCGGATACGCAGTATTTT
- - TRBJ2-1 TRBV5-6 CASSARDLQFF TGTGCCAGCAGCGCCCGGGACCTGCAGTTCTTC
TRBD1 - TRBJ2-3 TRBV10-2 CASSAGGRDTQYF TGCGCCAGCAGTGCAGGGGGTCGGGATACGCAGTATTTT
TRBD1 few TRBJ2-1 TRBV5-1 CASSLLGTEYNEQFF TGCGCCAGCAGCTTGCTCGGGACAGAGTACAATGAGCAGTTCTTC
- - TRBJ2-3 TRBV7-2 CASSLLGRDSTDTQYF TGTGCCAGCAGCTTGTTGGGTAGAGATAGCACAGATACGCAGTATTTT
- few TRBJ1-4 TRBV27 CASRTPTGGRLFF TGTGCCAGCAGAACCCCGACGGGCGGCCGGCTGTTTTTT
TRBD1 - TRBJ2-7 TRBV6-1 CASRLGQGTPYEQYF TGTGCCAGCAGGTTGGGACAGGGTACGCCCTACGAGCAGTACTTC
- - TRBJ2-1 TRBV5-1 CASRQNEQFF TGCGCCAGCAGACAGAATGAGCAGTTCTTC
- - TRBJ2-6 TRBV27 CASSFVGGGANVLTF TGTGCCAGCAGTTTCGTTGGCGGTGGGGCCAACGTCCTGACTTTC
TRBD2 - TRBJ2-1 TRBV7-9 CASSSNSGKSYNEQFF TGTGCCAGCAGCTCGAATAGCGGGAAATCCTACAATGAGCAGTTCTTC
TRBD2 - TRBJ2-7 TRBV10-3 CAISTGTSFSYEQYF TGTGCCATCTCAACCGGGACTAGCTTCTCCTACGAGCAGTACTTC
TRBD2 - TRBJ2-2 TRBV5-1 CASSLGHHGLAGGKNTGELFF TGCGCCAGCAGCTTGGGACACCACGGACTAGCGGGAGGGAAGAACACCGGGGAGCTGTTTTTT
- - TRBJ1-6 TRBV10-3 CAISESTGGDSPLHF TGTGCCATCAGTGAGTCGACGGGCGGTGATTCACCCCTCCACTTT
TRBD2 - TRBJ2-1 TRBV28 CASSLNAGGNNEQFF TGTGCCAGCAGTTTAAATGCGGGAGGAAACAATGAGCAGTTCTTC
- - TRBJ1-5 TRBV28 CASSRGEGNQPQHF TGTGCCAGCAGTAGGGGCGAGGGCAATCAGCCCCAGCATTTT
- - TRBJ1-1 TRBV10-2 CASRTQAGTTEAFF TGCGCCAGCAGGACACAGGCTGGGACGACTGAAGCTTTCTTT
TRBD2 once TRBJ2-3 TRBV2 CASSGIAGGPDTQYF TGTGCCAGCAGTGGGATAGCGGGAGGCCCAGATACGCAGTATTTT
TRBD1 - TRBJ2-2 TRBV4-2 CASSQGQTGATGELFF TGTGCCAGCAGCCAGGGCCAGACAGGGGCGACCGGGGAGCTGTTTTTT
- - TRBJ2-7 TRBV27 CASSFQGPSYEQYF TGTGCCAGCAGTTTTCAGGGGCCCTCCTACGAGCAGTACTTC
- - TRBJ2-7 TRBV4-2 CASSQDRRSSYEQYF TGTGCCAGCAGCCAAGACCGGCGGAGCTCCTACGAGCAGTACTTC
- - TRBJ1-1 TRBV18 CASSPPYSWRDTEAFF TGTGCCAGCTCACCACCGTATTCCTGGAGAGACACTGAAGCTTTCTTT
- - TRBJ1-1 TRBV9 CASSSSRQQGAAFF TGTGCCAGCAGCTCGAGCCGACAGCAAGGGGCAGCTTTCTTT
- - TRBJ1-1 TRBV6-6 CASRGNTEAFF TGTGCCAGTAGGGGGAACACTGAAGCTTTCTTT
TRBD2 - TRBJ2-1 TRBV7-3 CASSPGASGSEQFF TGTGCCAGCAGCCCTGGGGCTAGCGGGAGTGAGCAGTTCTTC
- - TRBJ2-3 TRBV7-2 CASSEQGDTQYF TGTGCCAGCAGCGAACAGGGAGATACGCAGTATTTT
- few TRBJ2-1 TRBV7-2 CASSLGNEQFF TGTGCCAGCAGCTTAGGCAATGAGCAGTTCTTC
TRBD2 - TRBJ2-1 TRBV5-1 CASTRTSGSNEQFF TGCGCCAGCACGAGGACTAGCGGGAGCAATGAGCAGTTCTTC
- - TRBJ1-2 TRBV11-2 CASSLFRGDSYGYTF TGTGCCAGCAGCTTATTCAGGGGTGATAGCTATGGCTACACCTTC
- - TRBJ1-1 TRBV5-6 CASSLIGATEAFF TGTGCCAGCAGCTTGATCGGAGCCACTGAAGCTTTCTTT
TRBD1 - TRBJ1-2 TRBV28 CASRRTGQGYGYTF TGTGCCAGCAGACGGACAGGGCAAGGGTATGGCTACACCTTC
TRBD2 few TRBJ2-7 TRBV7-7 CASSLTSGSAYEQYF TGTGCCAGCAGCTTGACTAGCGGGAGTGCCTACGAGCAGTACTTC
TRBD2 - TRBJ2-3 TRBV18 CASSDRTSGSSGTDTQYF TGTGCCAGCTCAGACAGGACTAGCGGGAGTTCAGGAACAGATACGCAGTATTTT
- once TRBJ2-5 TRBV7-3 CASSRPPETQYF TGTGCCAGCAGCAGACCTCCGGAGACCCAGTACTTC
- - TRBJ2-1 TRBV20-1 CSAGRNEQFF TGCAGTGCGGGGAGGAATGAGCAGTTCTTC
TRBD2 - TRBJ2-5 TRBV30 CAWNPGTSGRGGTQYF TGTGCCTGGAACCCGGGGACTAGCGGGAGGGGGGGGACCCAGTACTTC
- - TRBJ2-3 TRBV6-6 CASSQRHGDTQYF TGTGCCAGCAGTCAGCGGCACGGAGATACGCAGTATTTT
- - TRBJ1-4 TRBV5-1 CASSLLSGEGEKLFF TGCGCCAGCAGCTTGCTGTCAGGGGAGGGGGAAAAACTGTTTTTT